The 28 T cell receptor beta chains reported below all come from one sample, sequenced in a study of identical twins. MiXCR, run by TCRdb on the 5' RACE reads, gives a single entry per CDR3 protein. The table lists hundreds of thousands of distinct CDR3 sequences, 10% to 15% of them singletons. Another study also made use of these data, one on yellow fever vaccine responses in identical twins.

Sample: PBMCs. The source of these receptors is a young woman in good health.

This clonotype was picked up a small number of times. The CDR3 bases are TGTGCCACAGCTGGAGATCAAGAGACCCAGTACTTC. This gives the protein CATAGDQETQYF. The V and J genes are TRBV28 and TRBJ2-5; no clear D gene. This CDR3 comprises 12 residues. Germline V gene sequence: CDR1 MDHEN, CDR2 SYDVKM. V lost 10 bases and J 2 bases, leaving 11 bases between the germline ends.

The CDR3 protein is CASSPRTSGTVGELFF. The CDR3 DNA reads TGTGCCAGCAGCCCACGGACTAGCGGGACTGTCGGGGAGCTGTTTTTT. The rearrangement links TRBV7-9 to TRBJ2-2; 12 nucleotides line up with TRBD2. This CDR3 region has 16 residues. Germline loops: CDR1 SEHNR, CDR2 FQNEAQ (reference sequence). V lost 5 bases to trimming and J lost 7 bases; unmatched junction nucleotides: 8.

In this sample, this clonotype turned up a few times. An end of the junction differs from the germline gene, which may be a read error. The gene calls are TRBV20-1 and TRBJ2-1; 10 positions match TRBD1. The CDR3 runs to 16 residues. Germline V lookup: CDR1 DFQATT, CDR2 SNEGSKA (reference sequence). CDR3 nucleotide sequence: TGCAGTGCTAGAGGTTCGACAGGGGGCTCCTTCAATGAGCAGTTCTTC. Its protein product is CSARGSTGGSFNEQFF.

The chain combines TRBV9 with TRBJ2-1; 9 nucleotides match TRBD2. Germline assignment: CDR1 SGDLS and CDR2 YYNGEE. The CDR3 consists of 15 residues. V lost 8 bases to trimming and J lost 6 bases; unmatched junction nucleotides: 12. The CDR3 loop is CASGGASGNINEQFF. CDR3 DNA sequence: TGTGCCAGTGGGGGGGCTAGCGGGAATATCAATGAGCAGTTCTTC.

This clonotype was seen only a few times. The CDR3 protein is CASSPSGTRRADTQYF. CDR3 DNA: TGTGCCAGCAGCCCCTCTGGGACTAGGAGAGCGGATACGCAGTATTTT. The chain combines TRBV7-3 with TRBJ2-3, with 8 bases fitting TRBD2. The CDR3 sequence is 16 residues long. Germline assignment: CDR1 SGHTA and CDR2 FQGTGA. After removal of 5 bases from V and 6 bases from J, the junction contained 13 bases not matched to a gene.

A few counts support this clonotype. The chain recombines TRBV20-1 with TRBJ1-2; no reliable D call. CDR3 length: 15 residues. The germline gives CDR1 DFQATT, CDR2 SNEGSKA (reference sequence). The CDR3 protein is CRALRLGEVNYGYTF. In DNA, the CDR3 is TGCAGGGCCCTGCGCCTCGGGGAGGTCAACTATGGCTACACCTTC.

This chain links TRBV20-1 with TRBJ2-1; D uncertain. With 3 bases removed from V and 7 bases from J, the gap between germline ends came to 10 bases. Germline loops: CDR1 DFQATT, CDR2 SNEGSKA (reference sequence). CDR3 length: 12 amino acids. As DNA, the CDR3 is TGCAGTGCTAGCGGTGTCGGAAATGAGCAGTTCTTC. It translates to CSASGVGNEQFF.

The chain recombines TRBV5-1 with TRBJ1-1; tentatively, D is TRBD1 (5 bases). The length of the CDR3 is 14 residues. Germline V gene data show CDR1 as SGHRS and CDR2 as YFSETQ. Between the trimmed V and J ends, which lost 4 bases and 1 base, there was a span of 11 bases. The CDR3 loop is CASSTDSGNTEAFF. CDR3 bases: TGCGCCAGCAGCACCGACAGTGGGAACACTGAAGCTTTCTTT.

V gene TRBV4-1 combines with J gene TRBJ2-1, with 12 bases aligning to TRBD2. Losses at the gene ends were 2 bases for V and 5 bases for J; bases not matched to a gene: 1. The V gene's germline CDR1 is MGHRA and CDR2 YSYEKL. This CDR3 has 15 residues. In DNA form, the CDR3 reads TGCGCCAGCAGCCAATCTAGCGGGGGGGACAATGAGCAGTTCTTC. This encodes CASSQSSGGDNEQFF.

This chain connects TRBV28 to TRBJ2-3; no clear D. CDR1 and CDR2 (germline): MDHEN, SYDVKM. V lost 2 bases, J lost 5 bases, and 8 bases lay in between. The CDR3 contains 13 residues. The CDR3 spells CASSLLRGDTQYF. The CDR3 bases are TGTGCCAGCAGTTTACTCCGAGGAGATACGCAGTATTTT. The entire variable domain, with the rest obtained from reference TRBV28 and TRBJ2-3, is as follows: DVKVTQSSRYLVKRTGEKVFLECVQDMDHENMFWYRQDPGLGLRLIYFSYDVKMKEKGDIPEGYSVSREKKERFSLILESASTNQTSMYLCASSLLRGDTQYFGPGTRLTVL.

This clonotype has only a few counts. The chain uses TRBV3-1 and TRBJ2-1; the match to TRBD2 covers 13 bases. CDR1 and CDR2 from the germline V gene are LGHDT and YNNKEL (reference sequence). The CDR3 contains 14 residues. Unmatched junction bases numbered 4, after V lost 5 bases and J lost 9 bases. CDR3 sequence: CASSGGLAGLEQFF. DNA for the CDR3: TGTGCCAGCAGCGGGGGACTAGCGGGGCTTGAGCAGTTCTTC.

The gene calls are TRBV7-9 and TRBJ2-7; D is unclear. The germline V gene encodes CDR1 SEHNR and CDR2 FQNEAQ (reference sequence). The V and J ends lost 5 bases and 3 bases respectively, with 14 bases between them. The length of the CDR3 is 14 residues. In nucleotides, the CDR3 is TGTGCCAGCAGCCCGCAAACAAGAGTCTACGAGCAGTACTTC. This gives the protein CASSPQTRVYEQYF.

This clonotype has just a few counts. The chain has TRBV3-1 and TRBJ2-7, with D maybe TRBD1 (6 bases). The germline V and J ends were trimmed by 0 bases and 5 bases, with 11 bases remaining between them. This CDR3 region has 14 residues. Germline assignment: CDR1 LGHDT and CDR2 YNNKEL (reference sequence). The CDR3 DNA follows: TGTGCCAGCAGCCAAGACAGAAGGGGGAACGAGCAGTACTTC. This codes for CASSQDRRGNEQYF.

The table lists this clonotype with many counts. The chain combines TRBV10-3 with TRBJ1-2; D remains ambiguous. The germline gives CDR1 ENHRY, CDR2 SYGVKD. Trimming removed 4 bases at V and 8 bases at J, with 14 bases between. CDR3 length: 13 amino acids. The CDR3 nucleotides read TGTGCCATCAGTGCCGGGTTCACGGGAGGCTACACCTTC. Translated: CAISAGFTGGYTF.

This clonotype was observed a handful of times. The chain carries TRBV5-6 and TRBJ1-5; D unresolved. The CDR3 extends over 14 amino acids. The V end lost 3 bases, the J end lost 0 bases, and 7 bases lay between the germline ends. The germline CDR1 and CDR2 sequences are SGHDT and YYEEEE. In nucleotides, the CDR3 is TGTGCCAGCAGCTGGGGTCCTAGCAATCAGCCCCAGCATTTT. This gives the protein CASSWGPSNQPQHF. Full variable domain (missing parts from reference TRBV5-6 and TRBJ1-5): DAGVTQSPTHLIKTRGQQVTLRCSPKSGHDTVSWYQQALGQGPQFIFQYYEEEERQRGNFPDRFSGHQFPNYSSELNVNALLLGDSALYLCASSWGPSNQPQHFGDGTRLSIL.

This clonotype was observed a few times. The V gene is TRBV2, the J gene TRBJ1-2; D gene ambiguous. With 6 bases removed from V and 4 bases from J, the gap between germline ends came to 6 bases. The V gene's germline CDR1 is SNHLY and CDR2 FYNNEI. This CDR3 comprises 11 residues. CDR3 amino acids: CASRIIYGYTF. DNA of the CDR3: TGTGCCAGCAGAATTATCTATGGCTACACCTTC.

The chain uses TRBV7-9 and TRBJ2-5, with D possibly TRBD2 on 6 matching bases. V lost 0 bases, J lost 12 bases, and 17 bases lay in between. The CDR3 is 14 amino acids. Germline V gives CDR1 SEHNR, CDR2 FQNEAQ (reference sequence). The DNA for the CDR3 is TGTGCCAGCAGCTTAGCGTCTAGCGCCACCCCCGAGTACTTC. Its translation is CASSLASSATPEYF.

The rearrangement uses TRBV19 and TRBJ1-4; 9 bases line up with TRBD1. Germline values: CDR1 LNHDA, CDR2 SQIVND (reference sequence). The CDR3 runs 17 residues. J gave up 3 bases and V 4 bases, and 9 bases lay outside the gene matches. The CDR3 DNA sequence: TGTGCCAGTAGTACCTCCGGGACAGGGTTGGCTAATGAAAAACTGTTTTTT. Translation gives CASSTSGTGLANEKLFF.

This clonotype was observed a few times. The genes are TRBV4-1 and TRBJ1-2; D gene unclear. The ends were cut back, 1 base at V and 4 bases at J, with 10 bases in the middle. The CDR3 has 14 residues. Germline loops: CDR1 MGHRA, CDR2 YSYEKL. CDR3 sequence reads: CASSQGPTSYGYTF. The CDR3 DNA reads TGCGCCAGCAGCCAAGGGCCGACCTCCTATGGCTACACCTTC.

This clonotype was seen a handful of times. This chain joins TRBV20-1 and TRBJ2-1; D not resolved. The CDR3 is 15 residues long. V was shortened by 1 base and J by 7 bases, with 17 bases between the two germline ends. Germline CDR1 DFQATT, CDR2 SNEGSKA (reference sequence). CDR3 residues: CSARGEPRSPNEQFF. In DNA, the CDR3 is TGCAGTGCTAGAGGTGAACCCCGATCCCCTAATGAGCAGTTCTTC.

This clonotype was counted between two and nine times. The chain couples TRBV15 to TRBJ2-1; TRBD1 aligns across 11 bases. With V trimmed by 1 base and J by 3 bases, 8 bases remained unmatched. The CDR3 is made up of 18 amino acids. The V gene's germline CDR1 is LNHNV and CDR2 YYDKDF (reference sequence). Here the CDR3 DNA reads TGTGCCACCAGCAGAGGTGAGAGGACAGGGGGCATCTACAATGAGCAGTTCTTC. Translated: CATSRGERTGGIYNEQFF.

Only a few counts were recorded for this clonotype. The chain joins TRBV20-1 to TRBJ2-7, with a tentative D call TRBD2 (5 bases). The V end was cut by 6 bases, the J end by 1 base, with 10 bases between. The CDR3 loop spans 12 amino acids. The germline V gene has CDR1 DFQATT and CDR2 SNEGSKA (reference sequence). CDR3 in amino acids: CSARAESYEQYF. Here the CDR3 DNA reads TGCAGTGCCCGAGCGGAGTCCTACGAGCAGTACTTC.

The table lists this clonotype with many counts. The gene calls are TRBV11-2 and TRBJ1-1; TRBD1 might be the D (6 bases). CDR1 and CDR2 from the germline V gene are SGHAT and FQNNGV. CDR3 length equals 16 residues. The V and J ends lost 5 bases and 1 base respectively, with 17 bases between them. This chain's CDR3 is CASSHRWGPKNTEAFF. The CDR3 DNA is TGTGCCAGCAGCCACCGGTGGGGGCCCAAGAACACTGAAGCTTTCTTT.

V is TRBV5-1 and J is TRBJ2-2; a possible D gene is TRBD1 (6 bases). CDR3 length: 13 residues. The V end was cut by 5 bases, the J end by 7 bases, with 12 bases between. CDR1 and CDR2 (germline): SGHRS, YFSETQ. In nucleotides, the CDR3 is TGCGCCAGCAGGACCAGGGGAAACGGGGAGCTGTTTTTT. Its translation: CASRTRGNGELFF.

This clonotype was seen more than once but under ten times. This sequence joins TRBV10-3 and TRBJ2-3; D gene ambiguous. Germline assignment: CDR1 ENHRY and CDR2 SYGVKD. V shed 10 bases and J shed 4 bases, with 12 bases lying between them. This CDR3 region has 12 residues. The CDR3 here is CATSRWADTQYF. CDR3 DNA sequence: TGTGCCACCTCCCGGTGGGCAGATACGCAGTATTTT.

This clonotype was seen only a few times. This chain joins TRBV7-6 and TRBJ2-1; D possibly corresponds to TRBD1 (6 bases). Germline values: CDR1 SGHVS, CDR2 FNYEAQ. Trimming removed 2 bases from V and 5 bases from J, with 16 bases in between. The CDR3 extends over 16 amino acids. The CDR3 spells CASSLMAGWGHNEQFF. In DNA, the CDR3 is TGTGCCAGCAGCTTAATGGCGGGTTGGGGGCACAATGAGCAGTTCTTC.

The rearrangement links TRBV4-1 to TRBJ2-1, with a possible D match to TRBD1 (5 bases). This CDR3 has 16 residues. The germline V and J ends were trimmed by 0 bases and 3 bases, with 12 bases remaining between them. Germline V gene sequence: CDR1 MGHRA, CDR2 YSYEKL. CDR3 bases: TGCGCCAGCAGCCAAGAAGACCGGCAGGGCTACAATGAGCAGTTCTTC. Translated: CASSQEDRQGYNEQFF.

This chain connects TRBV18 to TRBJ2-1; tentative D call: TRBD1 (6 bases). Between the trimmed V and J ends, which lost 3 bases and 4 bases, there was a span of 16 bases. From germline, CDR1 is KGHSH and CDR2 LQKENI. This CDR3 comprises 16 residues. Here the CDR3 DNA reads TGTGCCAGCTCACCGTTACAGGGCAGTGCTTACAATGAGCAGTTCTTC. It is translated as CASSPLQGSAYNEQFF.